The T cell receptor (beta chain) under discussion was sequenced for a study of cytomegalovirus exposure and HLA in healthy donors. Study-wide findings and caveats: According to a later analysis, most TCR beta chains associated with CMV appeared HLA-restricted.

A remark on this clone: Its antigen is as yet unknown. At one of its ends the junction is not consistent with the germline gene, which may arise from a read error. Other DNA sequences of this sample code for an identical CDR3.

CDR1 is WNHNN, CDR2 SYGVQD, per germline (reference sequence). The CDR3 runs to 17 residues. The PCR contained 60 Vbeta and 13 Jbeta primers. Sequencing used immunoSEQ multiplex PCR; TCRdb keeps in-frame clones, though not all of them. The sample holds some 150,000 clones; 70% to 90% are singletons and the top ten take more than 2%. The gene calls are TRBV10-1 and TRBJ2-7; maybe TRBD2 (7 bases). The source is a young woman in good health and CMV-seronegative. The sequenced sample was PBMCs. CDR3 nucleotide sequence: TGCGCCAGCAGTGAGTCGAAGGGAGGGACACAAGCCTACGAGCAATACTTC. This encodes CASSESKGGTQAYEQYF.